The 7 T cell receptor beta chains reported below all come from one sample, sequenced in a study of STAT5B mutations in CD4+ large granular lymphocyte leukemia. Assay used: immunoSEQ multiplex PCR; TCRdb lists only in-frame clones, some missing. There are about 21,000 clones in the sample; about 71% occur only once, and about 4% lies in the top ten. The sample taken for sequencing was CD4+ T cells from blood buffy coats. Source of these receptors: a human donor in good health.

V is TRBV11-2 and J is TRBJ2-2; 10 bases are shared with TRBD2. Germline CDR1 is SGHAT and CDR2 is FQNNGV. Losses at the gene ends were 0 bases for V and 5 bases for J; bases not matched to a gene: 3. This CDR3 is 16 amino acids long. This chain's CDR3 is CASSLDTSGKTGELFF. As DNA, the CDR3 is TGTGCCAGCAGCTTAGATACTAGCGGGAAGACCGGGGAGCTGTTTTTT.

In DNA form, the CDR3 reads TGTGCCAGCAGTTTCTACAGGGAAGGAGGTACTGAAGCTTTCTTT. Amino acid sequence: CASSFYREGGTEAFF. The chain joins TRBV27 to TRBJ1-1; possibly TRBD1 for D (6 bases). The V end lost 3 bases, the J end lost 5 bases, and 16 bases lay between the germline ends. Germline values: CDR1 MNHEY, CDR2 SMNVEV (reference sequence). CDR3 length: 15 amino acids.

The V and J genes are TRBV11-3 and TRBJ2-3, with D possibly TRBD1 on 6 matching bases. The CDR3 has 17 residues. Germline V gives CDR1 SGHNT, CDR2 YENEEA. V was pared by 5 bases and J by 4 bases, with 22 bases between. This chain's CDR3 is CASSPRQESQWADTQYF. In DNA, the CDR3 is TGTGCCAGCAGCCCCAGACAGGAGTCACAGTGGGCAGATACGCAGTATTTT.

CDR3 sequence reads: CAISRLVPILTGANVLTF. Here the CDR3 DNA reads TGTGCCATCAGCAGACTAGTCCCGATTCTCACTGGGGCCAACGTCCTGACTTTC. The J gene is TRBJ2-6, the V gene TRBV10-3, with D possibly being TRBD2 (6 bases). Trimming took off 6 bases at V and 2 bases at J, with 20 bases between the two ends. This CDR3 spans 18 amino acids. Germline V lookup: CDR1 ENHRY, CDR2 SYGVKD.

This clone came up a few times. This chain joins TRBV4-1 and TRBJ2-7; D might be TRBD2 (5 bases). Between the trimmed V and J ends, which lost 1 base and 3 bases, there was a span of 13 bases. The CDR3 extends over 15 amino acids. The germline V gene has CDR1 MGHRA and CDR2 YSYEKL. CDR3 nucleotides: TGCGCCAGCAGCCAAGCCTTGACCGGGGACTACGAGCAGTACTTC. Its translation is CASSQALTGDYEQYF.

The chain employs TRBV5-8 and TRBJ1-2; D call uncertain. Trimming removed 1 base from V and 0 bases from J, with 13 bases in between. The length of the CDR3 is 16 residues. Germline CDR1 is SGHTS and CDR2 is YDEGEE. CDR3 amino acids: CASSLFGRMTNYGYTF. The DNA for the CDR3 is TGTGCCAGCAGCTTGTTCGGCAGGATGACTAACTATGGCTACACCTTC. The full variable domain, completed using reference TRBV5-8 and TRBJ1-2, is EAGVTQSPTHLIKTRGQQATLRCSPISGHTSVYWYQQALGLGLQFLLWYDEGEERNRGNFPPRFSGRQFPNYSSELNVNALELEDSALYLCASSLFGRMTNYGYTFGSGTRLTVV.

This clone was counted a single time. The chain couples TRBV7-9 to TRBJ2-1; D is tentatively TRBD1 or TRBD2 (5 bases each). CDR3 size: 17 residues. V lost 5 bases and J lost 7, with 24 bases in between. CDR1 and CDR2 from the germline V gene are SEHNR and FQNEAQ (reference sequence). The CDR3 loop is CASSDLGPYKRGNEQFF. The CDR3 DNA is TGTGCCAGCAGCGATTTGGGGCCATATAAACGAGGGAATGAGCAGTTCTTC.